This TCR beta chain originates from a study of blood T cell repertoires in COVID-19. Study details: Whether acute or convalescent, the COVID-19 samples came from the United States, Italy and Spain. PBMCs, B-cell-depleted T cells, or T cells were the source of the cDNA or gDNA that made up the material.

Authors' data handling: Estimation of nucleated cell counts relied on the amplification of reference gene primers. The table came from immunoSEQ multiplex PCR; TCRdb's copy has only in-frame clones and leaves some out. For V, J and clone size, that table is used; D and trimming come from the DNA. The repertoire holds over 90,000 clones, with more than 70% as singletons. Looked up from germline, CDR1 is MDHEN and CDR2 is SYDVKM. V shed 4 bases, J shed 5 bases, and the junction held 10 bases outside the gene matches. The CDR3 contains 16 residues. The material sequenced was peripheral blood. The chain employs TRBV28 and TRBJ2-1; 8 bases match TRBD1. The sequence derives from a human donor in a cohort sampled during active COVID-19. DNA for the CDR3: TGTGCCAGCAGTTGGACCTCAGGGGGCTTGAACAATGAGCAGTTCTTC. Amino acid sequence: CASSWTSGGLNNEQFF.